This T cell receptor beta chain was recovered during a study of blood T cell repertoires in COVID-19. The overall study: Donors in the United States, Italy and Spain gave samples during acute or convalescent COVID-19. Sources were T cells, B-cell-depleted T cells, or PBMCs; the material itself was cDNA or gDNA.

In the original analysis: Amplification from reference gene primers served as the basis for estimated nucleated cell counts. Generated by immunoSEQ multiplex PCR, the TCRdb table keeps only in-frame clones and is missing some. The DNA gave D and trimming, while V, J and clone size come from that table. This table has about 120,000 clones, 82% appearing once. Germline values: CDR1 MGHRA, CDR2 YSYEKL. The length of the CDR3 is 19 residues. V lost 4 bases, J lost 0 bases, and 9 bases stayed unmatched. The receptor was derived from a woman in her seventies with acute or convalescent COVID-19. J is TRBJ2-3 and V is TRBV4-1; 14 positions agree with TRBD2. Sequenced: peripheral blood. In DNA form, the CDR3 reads TGCGCCAGCAGCCCCTTCGGGACTAGCGGGGGCGCTAGCACAGATACGCAGTATTTT. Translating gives CASSPFGTSGGASTDTQYF.